This entry lists 20 T cell receptor beta chains sequenced from one sample in a study of shared clonotypes between healthy human individuals. Sequenced by immunoSEQ multiplex PCR; TCRdb stores in-frame clones only, minus some. The sample has about 2.2 million clones; 93% are singletons. CD8 cells regarded as naive lacked CD45RO, were positively chosen for CCR7, and omitted terminally differentiated effector memory CD45RA+ cells. Sequences were obtained from naive CD8+ T cells from PBMCs. Receptors originate from a young man in good health. Some clones in this sample may be carry-over from other donors' samples.

This clone is a singleton in its sample. V is TRBV11-2 and J is TRBJ1-1; perhaps TRBD1 as D (5 bases). Trimming took 1 base from V and 5 from J, leaving 8 bases between them. The CDR3 loop spans 13 amino acids. CDR1 and CDR2 from the germline V gene are SGHAT and FQNNGV. Here the CDR3 reads CASSLARGTEAFF. CDR3 coding DNA: TGTGCCAGCAGCTTAGCTAGGGGAACTGAAGCTTTCTTT.

The gene calls are TRBV4-1 and TRBJ2-7; 12 bases are a match to TRBD2. The CDR3 has 18 amino acids. Germline trimming cut 1 base from V and 2 bases from J; bases unmatched to any gene: 9. Germline values: CDR1 MGHRA, CDR2 YSYEKL. CDR3 amino acids: CASSQVPGLAGTAYEQYF. In DNA, the CDR3 is TGCGCCAGCAGCCAAGTGCCTGGACTAGCGGGGACCGCCTACGAGCAGTACTTC.

The gene calls are TRBV4-2 and TRBJ2-7, with D uncertain. The CDR3 loop spans 14 amino acids. The V gene's germline CDR1 is LGHNA and CDR2 YNFKEQ. Trimming left V 0 bases short and J 4 bases short, with 10 bases between. The CDR3 sequence is CASSQDRAAYEQYF. In DNA, the CDR3 is TGTGCCAGCAGCCAAGATCGGGCAGCTTACGAGCAGTACTTC.

Points on this clone: This specimen includes other DNA sequences encoding the same CDR3. The V gene is TRBV6-5, the J gene TRBJ2-6; D not resolved. The CDR3 sequence is 15 residues long. V was pared by 5 bases and J by 0 bases, with 8 bases between. Germline-derived CDR1 and CDR2 are MNHEY and SVGAGI. In DNA, the CDR3 is TGTGCCAGCAGTCCGGGCAGCTCTGGGGCCAACGTCCTGACTTTC. Protein sequence: CASSPGSSGANVLTF.

CDR3 amino acids: CASWGGSNQPQHF. CDR3 coding DNA: TGTGCCAGTTGGGGGGGAAGCAATCAGCCCCAGCATTTT. This chain links TRBV19 with TRBJ1-5; possibly TRBD1 for D (5 bases). The CDR3 has 13 amino acids. V was trimmed by 8 bases and J by 1 base, leaving 9 bases between them. Germline loops: CDR1 LNHDA, CDR2 SQIVND (reference sequence).

The CDR3 is CSVRPGITYEQYF. CDR3 in DNA: TGCAGCGTTCGCCCCGGGATCACCTACGAGCAGTACTTC. The rearrangement uses TRBV29-1 and TRBJ2-7; D is possibly TRBD2 (5 bases). The CDR3 contains 13 residues. V lost 5 bases to trimming and J lost 2 bases, with 13 bases between them. The germline CDR1 and CDR2 sequences are SQVTM and ANQGSEA.

This chain uses TRBV5-4 with TRBJ2-1; 7 bases are shared with TRBD2. The germline V gene has CDR1 SGHNT and CDR2 YYREEE (reference sequence). The V segment lost 2 bases and the J segment 1 base; nucleotides outside the gene matches: 6. The CDR3 runs to 16 residues. Here the CDR3 DNA reads TGTGCCAGCAGCTTCCCAGCGGGACGGTCCTACAATGAGCAGTTCTTC. The encoded protein is CASSFPAGRSYNEQFF. Using reference TRBV5-4 and TRBJ2-1 for the parts outside the CDR3, the full variable domain is ETGVTQSPTHLIKTRGQQVTLRCSSQSGHNTVSWYQQALGQGPQFIFQYYREEENGRGNFPPRFSGLQFPNYSSELNVNALELDDSALYLCASSFPAGRSYNEQFFGPGTRLTVL.

The rearrangement links TRBV6-1 to TRBJ1-2, with 8 bases that match TRBD1. The germline V gene has CDR1 MNHNS and CDR2 SASEGT. There are 18 residues in the CDR3. J gave up 2 bases and V 0 bases, and 11 bases lay outside the gene matches. CDR3 residues: CASSEAFGTGIRNYGYTF. As DNA, the CDR3 is TGTGCCAGCAGTGAAGCTTTCGGGACAGGTATAAGGAACTATGGCTACACCTTC.

This sequence joins TRBV30 and TRBJ2-5, with 8 bases lining up with TRBD2. The CDR3 extends over 12 amino acids. The junction had 11 bases not matched to a gene; V was cut back by 5 bases and J by 12 bases. Germline V gene data show CDR1 as GTSNPN and CDR2 as SVGIG (reference sequence). CDR3 sequence (DNA): TGTGCCTGGGGGACGGGGGGGCCGCACAAGTACTTC. Translating gives CAWGTGGPHKYF.

V is TRBV30 and J is TRBJ2-6; D remains unclear. The V end was cut by 5 bases, the J end by 0 bases, with 11 bases between. Germline CDR1 is GTSNPN and CDR2 is SVGIG (reference sequence). The CDR3 length is 15 residues. CDR3 sequence reads: CAWVNHFSGANVLTF. CDR3 coding DNA: TGTGCCTGGGTAAATCACTTCTCTGGGGCCAACGTCCTGACTTTC.

This chain uses TRBV28 with TRBJ2-7; no definite D call. Trimming left V 0 bases short and J 2 bases short, with 14 bases between. The CDR3 sequence is 16 residues long. Germline loops: CDR1 MDHEN, CDR2 SYDVKM. The DNA of the CDR3 is TGTGCCAGCAGTTTATGGACAACGCTCGCCCCCTACGAGCAGTACTTC. This translates into CASSLWTTLAPYEQYF.

This rearrangement joins TRBV18 to TRBJ1-1; no reliable D call. The CDR3 consists of 14 residues. Germline CDR1 and CDR2: KGHSH and LQKENI. The ends were cut back, 6 bases at V and 1 base at J, with 12 bases in the middle. CDR3 in DNA: TGTGCCAGCTCGCCTGTACCCGAGAACACTGAAGCTTTCTTT. Translation gives CASSPVPENTEAFF.

This chain connects TRBV4-1 to TRBJ2-1, with TRBD1 identical over 9 bases. V was pared by 3 bases and J by 5 bases, with 5 bases of the junction left unmatched. CDR3 size: 15 residues. Germline loops: CDR1 MGHRA, CDR2 YSYEKL. CDR3 DNA sequence: TGCGCCAGCAGCCAGCTCGGGACAGGGAACAATGAGCAGTTCTTC. It is translated as CASSQLGTGNNEQFF.

The chain uses TRBV7-9 and TRBJ2-3; D unresolved. Looked up from germline, CDR1 is SEHNR and CDR2 is FQNEAQ (reference sequence). Trimming pared 0 bases from V and 6 bases from J, leaving 13 bases between. This CDR3 is built from 15 residues. CDR3: CASSLARHSIDTQYF. CDR3 sequence (DNA): TGTGCCAGCAGCTTAGCTAGACACTCTATTGATACGCAGTATTTT.

The chain is built from TRBV9 and TRBJ1-4, with D unresolved. The CDR3 runs 13 residues. Germline V gives CDR1 SGDLS, CDR2 YYNGEE. Trimming pared 3 bases from V and 6 bases from J, leaving 9 bases between. The CDR3 sequence: CASSDGIDEKLFF. As DNA, the CDR3 is TGTGCCAGCAGCGACGGTATTGATGAAAAACTGTTTTTT.

A single count supports this clone. V usage is TRBV5-4 and J usage is TRBJ1-1; no clear D. Trimming removed 0 bases at V and 0 bases at J, with 9 bases between. Germline V gives CDR1 SGHNT, CDR2 YYREEE (reference sequence). CDR3 length: 15 residues. The CDR3 sequence is CASSLGDGVNTEAFF. CDR3 sequence (DNA): TGTGCCAGCAGCTTGGGTGATGGGGTGAACACTGAAGCTTTCTTT. The full variable domain, with the rest looked up from reference TRBV5-4 and TRBJ1-1, is ETGVTQSPTHLIKTRGQQVTLRCSSQSGHNTVSWYQQALGQGPQFIFQYYREEENGRGNFPPRFSGLQFPNYSSELNVNALELDDSALYLCASSLGDGVNTEAFFGQGTRLTVV.

This chain joins TRBV6-1 and TRBJ1-3, with D possibly being TRBD1 (5 bases). Trimming removed 2 bases from V and 2 bases from J, with 16 bases in between. Germline CDR1 MNHNS, CDR2 SASEGT. This CDR3 comprises 17 residues. CDR3 residues: CASSELVGGETGNTIYF. CDR3 sequence (DNA): TGTGCCAGCAGTGAATTGGTTGGGGGGGAAACTGGAAACACCATATATTTT.

This clone came up once. This chain links TRBV27 with TRBJ2-2; 15 nucleotides agree with TRBD2. The V gene's germline CDR1 is MNHEY and CDR2 SMNVEV (reference sequence). This CDR3 region has 19 residues. The J segment lost 0 bases and the V segment lost 5 bases, leaving 7 bases of the junction unmatched. CDR3 coding DNA: TGTGCCAGCAGTCCCGGACTAGCGGGAGGGCACACGAACACCGGGGAGCTGTTTTTT. This translates into CASSPGLAGGHTNTGELFF.

The chain combines TRBV15 with TRBJ2-1, with 7 nucleotides matching TRBD2. CDR3 length: 15 amino acids. Per the germline V gene, CDR1 is LNHNV and CDR2 is YYDKDF (reference sequence). V dropped 3 bases and J dropped 6; count of bases not matched to a gene: 8. CDR3 nucleotide sequence: TGTGCCACCAGCAGTAGGGCTAGCGGAGCCAATGAGCAGTTCTTC. Translating gives CATSSRASGANEQFF.

There are a few counts of this clone. The rearrangement links TRBV28 to TRBJ1-1; 8 bases match TRBD1. Germline CDR1 MDHEN, CDR2 SYDVKM. CDR3 size: 14 residues. The ends lost 3 bases at V and 5 bases at J; junction bases unmatched: 5. The CDR3 spells CASSLDRAGTEAFF. CDR3 sequence (DNA): TGTGCCAGCAGTTTGGACAGGGCGGGAACTGAAGCTTTCTTT.